The 7 T cell receptor beta chains below come from one sample, sequenced in a study of cytomegalovirus exposure and HLA in healthy donors. Only in-frame clones appear in the TCRdb table, and some are missing; sequencing was by immunoSEQ multiplex PCR. The profile shows some 180,000 clones, about 81% of them singletons. The source material was PBMCs. The receptor set was obtained from a woman in her thirties in good health and CMV-seronegative.

The chain recombines TRBV6-5 with TRBJ1-4; 10 nucleotides align to TRBD1. Germline values: CDR1 MNHEY, CDR2 SVGAGI. J lost 5 bases, V lost 4 bases, and 7 bases had no gene match. CDR3 size: 16 residues. CDR3 amino acids: CASSWDRGRLNEKLFF. DNA for the CDR3: TGTGCCAGCAGTTGGGACAGGGGAAGGCTCAATGAAAAACTGTTTTTT.

The chain recombines TRBV7-9 with TRBJ2-7, with TRBD1 matching over 9 bases. Looked up from germline, CDR1 is SEHNR and CDR2 is FQNEAQ (reference sequence). The V gene end was trimmed by 0 bases and the J gene end by 3 bases; junction bases not matched to a gene: 12. This CDR3 region has 18 residues. The CDR3 coding sequence is TGTGCCAGCAGCTTAGCCCATTACCGGGACAGGGTGGGCTACGAGCAGTACTTC. Its translation: CASSLAHYRDRVGYEQYF. Using reference TRBV7-9 and TRBJ2-7 for the parts outside the CDR3, the full variable domain is DTGVSQNPRHKITKRGQNVTFRCDPISEHNRLYWYRQTLGQGPEFLTYFQNEAQLEKSRLLSDRFSAERPKGSFSTLEIQRTEQGDSAMYLCASSLAHYRDRVGYEQYFGPGTRLTVT.

This clone was detected a few times. V gene TRBV4-1 combines with J gene TRBJ2-7; the D gene is possibly TRBD1 (5 bases). Trimming removed 0 bases at V and 3 bases at J, with 12 bases between. CDR3 length: 15 amino acids. Germline V CDR1 and CDR2: MGHRA, YSYEKL. The CDR3 sequence: CASSQDRVGYYEQYF. CDR3 DNA: TGCGCCAGCAGCCAAGACAGGGTCGGCTACTACGAGCAGTACTTC.

The rearrangement joins TRBV11-3 to TRBJ2-7; 8 nucleotides line up with TRBD1. The trim removed 5 bases at V and 3 bases at J, leaving 9 bases unmatched. CDR1 and CDR2 (germline): SGHNT, YENEEA. CDR3 size: 15 residues. CDR3 amino acids: CASSPGGRGGYEQYF. CDR3 DNA: TGTGCCAGCAGCCCAGGGGGCAGGGGCGGCTACGAGCAGTACTTC.

The chain carries TRBV7-3 and TRBJ2-5; D may be TRBD1 (6 bases). The CDR3 has 15 amino acids. CDR1 is SGHTA, CDR2 FQGTGA, per germline. Between the trimmed V and J ends, which lost 1 base and 1 base, there was a span of 10 bases. CDR3 nucleotides: TGTGCCAGCAGCTTAAAGGGGGAGAGCCAAGAGACCCAGTACTTC. Protein sequence: CASSLKGESQETQYF.

This chain uses TRBV27 with TRBJ2-3, with 8 nucleotides matching TRBD2. V lost 0 bases to trimming and J lost 4 bases; unmatched junction nucleotides: 9. The CDR3 extends over 17 amino acids. The germline CDR1 and CDR2 sequences are MNHEY and SMNVEV (reference sequence). As DNA, the CDR3 is TGTGCCAGCAGTTTATCCCCTCCTAGCGGGTATCCAGATACGCAGTATTTT. Its protein is CASSLSPPSGYPDTQYF.

The chain employs TRBV5-1 and TRBJ2-7, with D unclear. V was shortened by 5 bases and J by 2 bases, with 17 bases between the two germline ends. The germline V gene encodes CDR1 SGHRS and CDR2 YFSETQ. The length of the CDR3 is 15 residues. DNA for the CDR3: TGCGCCAGCAGGCAAACGGAGCCCTCAACCTACGAGCAGTACTTC. Translated, it gives CASRQTEPSTYEQYF.